This T cell receptor beta chain was recovered during a study of blood T cell repertoires in COVID-19. Study-level background: Spain, Italy and the United States supplied samples that represented acute and convalescent COVID-19. The cDNA or gDNA used as material had been derived from T cells, B-cell-depleted T cells, or PBMCs.

Using immunoSEQ multiplex PCR, the repertoire was profiled, and TCRdb retains in-frame clones only, with some absent. The table has 150,000 or so clones, roughly 87% seen once; the top ten hold about 6.5%. Looked up from germline, CDR1 is LNHDA and CDR2 is SQIVND (reference sequence). V gave up 11 bases and J gave up 4 bases, with 17 bases separating them. This CDR3 comprises 14 residues. Clinical histories supplied by participants themselves formed the basis of cohort assignment. Two consecutive negative NP/OP PCR tests, clearance, or resolved symptoms defined Cohort 3 recovery. V usage is TRBV19 and J usage is TRBJ1-4, with a weak D call TRBD1 (5 bases). The TCR originated in a woman between 45 and 60 years old who had recovered from COVID-19. Sequencing was performed on PBMCs or T cells enriched from blood (not recorded which). The CDR3 DNA reads TGTGCCGCTTCCCCCCAGGGTTTTAATGAAAAACTGTTTTTT. Translated: CAASPQGFNEKLFF.